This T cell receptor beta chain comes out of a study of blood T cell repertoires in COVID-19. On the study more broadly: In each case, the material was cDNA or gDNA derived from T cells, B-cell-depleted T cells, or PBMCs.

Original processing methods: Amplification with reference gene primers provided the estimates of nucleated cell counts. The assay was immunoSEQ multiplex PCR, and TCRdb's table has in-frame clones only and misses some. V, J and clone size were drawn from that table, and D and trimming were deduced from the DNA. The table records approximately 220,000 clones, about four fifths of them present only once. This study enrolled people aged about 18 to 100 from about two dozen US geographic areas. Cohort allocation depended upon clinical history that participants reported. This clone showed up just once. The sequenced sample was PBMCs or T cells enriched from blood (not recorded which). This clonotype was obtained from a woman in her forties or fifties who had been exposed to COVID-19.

The CDR3 region has the DNA TGTGCCAGCAGCGGATCGGGGAGGGGGTTCCAAGAGACCCAGTACTTC. Protein sequence: CASSGSGRGFQETQYF. The chain couples TRBV5-6 to TRBJ2-5, with D perhaps matching TRBD2 (7 bases). The CDR3 is made up of 16 amino acids. V was trimmed by 4 bases and J by 1 base, leaving 17 bases between them. Per germline, CDR1 SGHDT and CDR2 YYEEEE.